These 16 T cell receptor beta chains came from one sample sequenced in a study of graft-versus-host responses after intestinal transplantation. The antigens these receptors bind are not known. Assay used: immunoSEQ multiplex PCR; TCRdb lists only in-frame clones, some missing. The sample yields roughly 92,000 clones, 90% seen once. This material consisted of unstimulated CD4+ T cells sorted from spleen or lymph node cells, taken before intestinal transplant. The origin of the receptors is a human donor who received an intestinal transplant.

The chain recombines TRBV2 with TRBJ2-2, with 9 bases fitting TRBD2. V lost 6 bases, J lost 0 bases, and 5 bases stayed unmatched. This CDR3 is built from 16 residues. Germline V gene sequence: CDR1 SNHLY, CDR2 FYNNEI. The CDR3 loop is CASRLLAGTNTGELFF. The DNA of the CDR3 is TGTGCCAGCAGACTACTAGCGGGTACGAACACCGGGGAGCTGTTTTTT. Complete variable domain (other parts from reference TRBV2 and TRBJ2-2): EPEVTQTPSHQVTQMGQEVILRCVPISNHLYFYWYRQILGQKVEFLVSFYNNEISEKSEIFDDQFSVERPDGSNFTLKIRSTKLEDSAMYFCASRLLAGTNTGELFFGEGSRLTVL.

This clone was seen a single time. The CDR3 protein is CASSQGPGQAYGYTF. In DNA, the CDR3 is TGTGCCAGCAGCCAAGGCCCGGGACAGGCCTATGGCTACACCTTC. The V and J genes are TRBV14 and TRBJ1-2, with 8 bases matching TRBD1. The CDR3 is made up of 15 amino acids. Germline loops: CDR1 SGHDN, CDR2 FVKESK. Losses at the gene ends were 1 base for V and 4 bases for J; bases not matched to a gene: 5.

This chain joins TRBV2 and TRBJ1-3; D is perhaps TRBD1 (6 bases). Trimming pared 11 bases from V and 4 bases from J, leaving 21 bases between. CDR1 and CDR2 (germline): SNHLY, FYNNEI. The CDR3 covers 15 residues. CDR3 protein: CAGGGGSVGGNTIYF. The CDR3 nucleotides are TGTGCCGGTGGGGGGGGCTCCGTAGGAGGAAACACCATATATTTT. Looking up the rest from reference TRBV2 and TRBJ1-3 gives the full variable domain: EPEVTQTPSHQVTQMGQEVILRCVPISNHLYFYWYRQILGQKVEFLVSFYNNEISEKSEIFDDQFSVERPDGSNFTLKIRSTKLEDSAMYFCAGGGGSVGGNTIYFGEGSWLTVV.

This clone occurred a few times. The V and J genes are TRBV4-2 and TRBJ2-3, with 10 bases that match TRBD2. The trim removed 5 bases at V and 2 bases at J, leaving 7 bases unmatched. This CDR3 spans 16 amino acids. CDR1 and CDR2 (germline): LGHNA, YNFKEQ. Here the CDR3 reads CASSSGLAASTDTQYF. The CDR3, as DNA: TGTGCCAGCAGCTCCGGACTAGCGGCCTCCACAGATACGCAGTATTTT.

V and J are TRBV18 and TRBJ2-1; possible D gene TRBD1, 5 bases. The CDR3 extends over 15 amino acids. V gave up 6 bases and J gave up 6 bases, with 18 bases separating them. From germline, CDR1 is KGHSH and CDR2 LQKENI. CDR3 loop: CASSLPWGSTNEQFF. The CDR3 DNA sequence: TGTGCCAGCTCTCTACCATGGGGCTCCACCAATGAGCAGTTCTTC.

The genes are TRBV11-2 and TRBJ1-2; weak D call: TRBD1 (5 bases). Germline assignment: CDR1 SGHAT and CDR2 FQNNGV. The CDR3 is 15 residues long. V was trimmed by 1 base and J by 1 base, leaving 10 bases between them. As DNA, the CDR3 is TGTGCCAGCAGCTTAGGGGGACTGTTTAACTATGGCTACACCTTC. This encodes CASSLGGLFNYGYTF.

Points on this clone: Germline and junction disagree at one end, which may indicate a read error. Other DNA sequences of this sample code for an identical CDR3. The V and J genes are TRBV6-6 and TRBJ1-1, with 9 bases matching TRBD1. The CDR3 runs to 15 residues. Germline values: CDR1 MNHNY, CDR2 SVGAGI (reference sequence). CDR3 region: CASSYTGQGYTEAFF. The CDR3 nucleotides are TGTGCCAGCAGTTACACCGGACAGGGGTACACTGAAGCCTTCTTT.

V and J are TRBV9 and TRBJ1-1, with D hard to call. Germline CDR1 reads SGDLS; CDR2 reads YYNGEE. The ends were cut back, 4 bases at V and 1 base at J, with 11 bases in the middle. CDR3 length equals 14 residues. The CDR3 nucleotides are TGTGCCAGCAGCCCCTCGTCCAGGAACACTGAAGCTTTCTTT. Protein sequence: CASSPSSRNTEAFF. The full variable domain, with the rest looked up from reference TRBV9 and TRBJ1-1, is DSGVTQTPKHLITATGQRVTLRCSPRSGDLSVYWYQQSLDQGLQFLIQYYNGEERAKGNILERFSAQQFPDLHSELNLSSLELGDSALYFCASSPSSRNTEAFFGQGTRLTVV.

The chain recombines TRBV9 with TRBJ2-7; no reliable D call. V lost 0 bases and J 2 bases, leaving 12 bases between the germline ends. Germline V CDR1 and CDR2: SGDLS, YYNGEE. The CDR3 has 15 amino acids. CDR3 residues: CASSVAPSTTYEQYF. For the CDR3, the DNA is TGTGCCAGCAGCGTAGCACCCTCTACCACCTACGAGCAGTACTTC.

The chain uses TRBV5-1 and TRBJ2-7, with D possibly TRBD2 on 7 matching bases. The CDR3 sequence is 14 residues long. Between the trimmed V and J ends, which lost 3 bases and 2 bases, there was a span of 12 bases. Germline CDR1 and CDR2: SGHRS and YFSETQ. The CDR3 DNA reads TGCGCCAGCAGCTGGGGGGGCAGAACCTACGAGCAGTACTTC. Translation: CASSWGGRTYEQYF.

This clone appeared a single time. The genes are TRBV5-1 and TRBJ2-5; a possible D gene is TRBD1 (6 bases). Per germline, CDR1 SGHRS and CDR2 YFSETQ. The V and J ends lost 4 bases and 5 bases respectively, with 18 bases between them. The length of the CDR3 is 15 residues. The CDR3 reads CASSGGQPSRETQYF. CDR3 nucleotide sequence: TGCGCCAGCAGCGGTGGACAGCCTAGTAGGGAGACCCAGTACTTC.

The table lists this clone with a count of one. This chain joins TRBV14 and TRBJ2-7; possibly TRBD2 for D (6 bases). This CDR3 region has 13 residues. The V and J ends lost 4 bases and 2 bases respectively, with 9 bases between them. Per the germline V gene, CDR1 is SGHDN and CDR2 is FVKESK. CDR3 sequence: CASSPRLAYEQYF. The CDR3, as DNA: TGTGCCAGCAGCCCGAGACTAGCCTACGAGCAGTACTTC.

This chain uses TRBV4-1 with TRBJ2-3; D may be TRBD1 (6 bases). CDR1 is MGHRA and CDR2 is YSYEKL in the germline V gene. This CDR3 contains 14 residues. V was pared by 0 bases and J by 5 bases, with 9 bases between. The CDR3 DNA follows: TGCGCCAGCAGCCAAGATACAGGGAGAGATACGCAGTATTTT. Amino acid sequence: CASSQDTGRDTQYF.

This chain joins TRBV11-2 and TRBJ1-2; the D gene is possibly TRBD1 (5 bases). Germline CDR1 is SGHAT and CDR2 is FQNNGV. The V gene lost 1 base and the J gene lost 6 bases, with 9 bases spanning the gap. The CDR3 extends over 13 amino acids. The DNA of the CDR3 is TGTGCCAGCAGCTTAGTAGGGGCGGATGGCTACACCTTC. Protein sequence: CASSLVGADGYTF.

The chain couples TRBV2 to TRBJ2-7; 7 bases are shared with TRBD2. Germline lookup yields CDR1 SNHLY and CDR2 FYNNEI. V lost 6 bases to trimming and J lost 7 bases; unmatched junction nucleotides: 15. The CDR3 loop spans 15 amino acids. The CDR3 here is CASRGVAGAPWEQYF. Here the CDR3 DNA reads TGTGCCAGCAGGGGGGTGGCGGGAGCCCCCTGGGAGCAGTACTTC.

The chain employs TRBV20-1 and TRBJ2-5; D is unresolved. Germline CDR1 and CDR2: DFQATT and SNEGSKA (reference sequence). This CDR3 is 10 amino acids long. Trimming cost V 5 bases and J 1 base, with 2 bases left between them. CDR3 region: CSARQETQYF. DNA of the CDR3: TGCAGTGCTCGCCAAGAGACCCAGTACTTC.